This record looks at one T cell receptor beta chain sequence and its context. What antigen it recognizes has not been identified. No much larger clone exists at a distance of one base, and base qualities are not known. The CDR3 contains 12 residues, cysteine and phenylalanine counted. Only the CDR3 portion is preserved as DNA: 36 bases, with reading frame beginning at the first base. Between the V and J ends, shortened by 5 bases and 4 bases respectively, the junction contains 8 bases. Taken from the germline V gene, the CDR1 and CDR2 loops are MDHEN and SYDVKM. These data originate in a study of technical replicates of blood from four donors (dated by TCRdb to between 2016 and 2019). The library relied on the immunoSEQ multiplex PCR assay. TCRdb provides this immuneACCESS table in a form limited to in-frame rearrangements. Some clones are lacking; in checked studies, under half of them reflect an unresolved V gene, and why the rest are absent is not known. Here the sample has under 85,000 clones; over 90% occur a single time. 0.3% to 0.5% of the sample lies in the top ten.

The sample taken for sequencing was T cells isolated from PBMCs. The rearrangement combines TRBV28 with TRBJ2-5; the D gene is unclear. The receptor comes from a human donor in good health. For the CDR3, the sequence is CASSKQRETQYF. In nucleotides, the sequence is TGTGCCAGCAGTAAACAGAGAGAGACCCAGTACTTC.